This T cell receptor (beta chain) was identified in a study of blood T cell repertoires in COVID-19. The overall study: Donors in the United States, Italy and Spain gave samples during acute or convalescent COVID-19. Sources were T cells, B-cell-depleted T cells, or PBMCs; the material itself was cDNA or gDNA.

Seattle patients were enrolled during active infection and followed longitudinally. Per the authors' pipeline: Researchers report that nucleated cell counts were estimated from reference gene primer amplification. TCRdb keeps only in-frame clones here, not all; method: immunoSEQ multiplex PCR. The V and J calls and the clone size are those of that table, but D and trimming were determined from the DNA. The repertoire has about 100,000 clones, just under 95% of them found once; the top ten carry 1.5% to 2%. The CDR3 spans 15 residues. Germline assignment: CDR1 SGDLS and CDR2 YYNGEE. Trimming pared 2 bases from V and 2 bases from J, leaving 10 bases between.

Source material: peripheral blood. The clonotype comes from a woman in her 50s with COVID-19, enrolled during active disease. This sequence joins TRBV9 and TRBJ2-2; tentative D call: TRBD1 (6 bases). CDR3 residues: CASSVGTPNTGELFF. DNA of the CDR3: TGTGCCAGCAGCGTCGGGACACCCAACACCGGGGAGCTGTTTTTT.